What follows are 22 T cell receptor beta chains derived from one specimen sequenced in a study of blood T cell repertoires in COVID-19. TCRdb's copy holds only in-frame clones and misses some; the assay was immunoSEQ multiplex PCR. The table includes about 390,000 clones, 80% to 90% detected once. Sequenced input: peripheral blood. The receptors stem from a woman aged 60 to 75 with COVID-19, enrolled during active disease.

V usage is TRBV5-1 and J usage is TRBJ1-4, with D possibly being TRBD1 (5 bases). CDR1 is SGHRS, CDR2 YFSETQ, per germline. This CDR3 has 14 amino acids. Trimming removed 3 bases at V and 4 bases at J, with 10 bases between. This CDR3 reads CASSYDSYNEKLFF. Here the CDR3 DNA reads TGCGCCAGCAGCTACGACAGTTATAATGAAAAACTGTTTTTT.

V and J are TRBV10-3 and TRBJ2-5; TRBD2 might be the D (5 bases). This CDR3 contains 13 residues. V was cut by 0 bases and J by 4 bases, with 6 bases left in between. The V gene's germline CDR1 is ENHRY and CDR2 SYGVKD. CDR3 sequence (DNA): TGTGCCATCAGTGAGTCCCGGGGAGAGACCCAGTACTTC. The encoded protein is CAISESRGETQYF.

The genes are TRBV2 and TRBJ2-5; D might be TRBD1 (6 bases). Germline CDR1 and CDR2: SNHLY and FYNNEI. Trimming stripped 3 bases from V and 2 bases from J, with 10 bases between. The CDR3 runs to 14 residues. CDR3 DNA: TGTGCCAGCAGTGATAGGACAGTACAAGAGACCCAGTACTTC. This gives the protein CASSDRTVQETQYF.

This clone has at least ten counts. DNA for the CDR3: TGTGCCAGCAACCGACTTGGAGTTGGAACTGAAGCTTTCTTT. Encoded protein: CASNRLGVGTEAFF. The gene calls are TRBV2 and TRBJ1-1; no clear D gene. Germline V gene lookup returns CDR1 SNHLY and CDR2 FYNNEI. Trimming took off 7 bases at V and 5 bases at J, with 17 bases between the two ends. This CDR3 comprises 14 residues.

The chain combines TRBV5-1 with TRBJ1-2; 7 bases line up with TRBD1. The junction had 6 bases not matched to a gene; V was cut back by 5 bases and J by 8 bases. CDR3 length: 12 amino acids. Germline V CDR1 and CDR2: SGHRS, YFSETQ. CDR3 bases: TGCGCCAGCAGTCTACAGGGGATCGGCTACACCTTC. Protein product: CASSLQGIGYTF.

The chain links TRBV11-3 to TRBJ2-3; D is possibly TRBD2 (6 bases). CDR1 SGHNT and CDR2 YENEEA come from the germline V gene. The V and J ends lost 5 bases and 4 bases respectively, with 16 bases between them. The CDR3 runs 15 residues. CDR3 coding DNA: TGTGCCAGCAGCCACCGACTAGGAGGATCAGATACGCAGTATTTT. As protein: CASSHRLGGSDTQYF.

The rearrangement joins TRBV19 to TRBJ1-2; 8 bases map to TRBD1. Germline V lookup: CDR1 LNHDA, CDR2 SQIVND (reference sequence). The J segment lost 6 bases and the V segment lost 7 bases, leaving 10 bases of the junction unmatched. The CDR3 spans 14 residues. The DNA of the CDR3 is TGTGCCAGTACTCGAGAACAGGGGGTCAATGGCTACACCTTC. Encoded protein: CASTREQGVNGYTF.

The rearrangement joins TRBV5-1 to TRBJ2-3, with TRBD2 matching over 15 bases. J gave up 4 bases and V 3 bases, and 3 bases lay outside the gene matches. Per the germline V gene, CDR1 is SGHRS and CDR2 is YFSETQ. This CDR3 is built from 16 residues. CDR3 bases: TGCGCCAGCAGCTACCGGACTAGCGGGGGGGCAGATACGCAGTATTTT. Its protein product is CASSYRTSGGADTQYF.

This rearrangement joins TRBV30 to TRBJ1-2; maybe TRBD1 (5 bases). Trimming stripped 0 bases from V and 5 bases from J, with 13 bases between. Germline assignment: CDR1 GTSNPN and CDR2 SVGIG (reference sequence). This CDR3 is 14 amino acids long. The CDR3 reads CAWSVGVLKYGYTF. CDR3 bases: TGTGCCTGGAGTGTAGGGGTCCTGAAGTATGGCTACACCTTC.

V and J are TRBV6-5 and TRBJ1-4, with a tentative D call TRBD1 (5 bases). The germline V and J ends were trimmed by 6 bases and 8 bases, with 13 bases remaining between them. The germline CDR1 and CDR2 sequences are MNHEY and SVGAGI. CDR3 size: 13 residues. CDR3 sequence: CASRPGGKEKLFF. The DNA of the CDR3 is TGTGCCAGCAGACCCGGGGGAAAGGAAAAACTGTTTTTT.

J is TRBJ2-3 and V is TRBV29-1; 10 bases are a match to TRBD2. The CDR3 runs to 14 residues. J was trimmed by 4 bases and V by 3 bases; bases with no gene match: 4. CDR1 is SQVTM, CDR2 ANQGSEA, per germline. CDR3 sequence reads: CSVDSSGGSDTQYF. Here the CDR3 DNA reads TGCAGCGTTGATTCTAGCGGGGGATCAGATACGCAGTATTTT.

The J gene is TRBJ2-5, the V gene TRBV6-5; D is uncertain. V was trimmed by 2 bases and J by 1 base, leaving 8 bases between them. The germline V gene has CDR1 MNHEY and CDR2 SVGAGI. The length of the CDR3 is 14 residues. The CDR3 reads CASSYAPGQETQYF. The DNA of the CDR3 is TGTGCCAGCAGTTACGCTCCAGGCCAAGAGACCCAGTACTTC.

V is TRBV29-1 and J is TRBJ1-2; 7 bases agree with TRBD1. Germline V lookup: CDR1 SQVTM, CDR2 ANQGSEA. After removal of 3 bases from V and 6 bases from J, the junction contained 7 bases not matched to a gene. This CDR3 is 13 amino acids long. CDR3 sequence reads: CSVDKGAENGYTF. The CDR3 bases are TGCAGCGTTGATAAGGGGGCTGAGAATGGCTACACCTTC.

The rearrangement links TRBV7-3 to TRBJ2-3; a possible D gene is TRBD2 (5 bases). With 3 bases removed from V and 3 bases from J, the gap between germline ends came to 13 bases. Germline lookup yields CDR1 SGHTA and CDR2 FQGTGA. This CDR3 is built from 15 residues. CDR3 protein: CASSLTGSRTDTQYF. The CDR3 DNA sequence: TGTGCCAGCAGCTTGACGGGGTCGAGGACAGATACGCAGTATTTT.

The genes are TRBV27 and TRBJ1-6; 11 nucleotides agree with TRBD1. The CDR3 has 16 amino acids. Germline values: CDR1 MNHEY, CDR2 SMNVEV (reference sequence). J was trimmed by 10 bases and V by 4 bases; bases with no gene match: 9. In DNA form, the CDR3 reads TGTGCCAGCAGTTCGGCCGGACAGGGGGCTAGCTCACCCCTCCACTTT. It encodes CASSSAGQGASSPLHF.

This chain connects TRBV12-5 to TRBJ2-7; 13 bases align to TRBD2. The V gene end was trimmed by 5 bases and the J gene end by 4 bases; junction bases not matched to a gene: 8. The CDR3 covers 16 residues. The germline gives CDR1 LGHNT, CDR2 FRNRAP. This CDR3 reads CASGPLTSGGRYEQYF. In DNA, the CDR3 is TGTGCTAGTGGTCCTTTGACTAGCGGGGGGCGTTACGAGCAGTACTTC.

The rearrangement links TRBV5-4 to TRBJ2-7; 10 positions agree with TRBD2. Trimming at V came to 0 bases and at J to 4 bases, leaving 4 bases not matched to a gene. The V gene's germline CDR1 is SGHNT and CDR2 YYREEE (reference sequence). CDR3 length: 15 residues. As DNA, the CDR3 is TGTGCCAGCAGCTTGGACCAACTAGCGGGGTACGAGCAGTACTTC. It translates to CASSLDQLAGYEQYF.

The V gene is TRBV10-3, the J gene TRBJ2-3, with TRBD1 matching 12 bases. With V trimmed by 5 bases and J by 6 bases, 9 bases remained unmatched. This CDR3 is built from 16 residues. Per the germline V gene, CDR1 is ENHRY and CDR2 is SYGVKD. CDR3 loop: CAISKAGTGGGDTQYF. For the CDR3, the DNA is TGTGCCATCAGTAAGGCCGGGACAGGGGGCGGGGATACGCAGTATTTT.

This sequence joins TRBV10-3 and TRBJ2-7; 7 bases align to TRBD1. Losses at the gene ends were 6 bases for V and 0 bases for J; bases not matched to a gene: 2. CDR3 length: 13 residues. The germline gives CDR1 ENHRY, CDR2 SYGVKD. DNA for the CDR3: TGTGCCATCAGACAGGGGACCTCCTACGAGCAGTACTTC. The encoded protein is CAIRQGTSYEQYF.

The rearrangement uses TRBV30 and TRBJ2-7; 8 nucleotides align to TRBD1. Germline loops: CDR1 GTSNPN, CDR2 SVGIG (reference sequence). The CDR3 runs 13 residues. The J segment lost 4 bases and the V segment lost 4 bases, leaving 6 bases of the junction unmatched. The CDR3 coding sequence is TGTGCCTGGACACCGGGACAGGTTTACGAGCAGTACTTC. This encodes CAWTPGQVYEQYF.

The genes are TRBV9 and TRBJ2-7; 7 positions match TRBD2. The CDR3 is 13 amino acids. After removal of 2 bases from V and 6 bases from J, the junction contained 5 bases not matched to a gene. Germline CDR1 and CDR2: SGDLS and YYNGEE. CDR3 loop: CASSVMGGVEQYF. The CDR3, as DNA: TGTGCCAGCAGCGTGATGGGAGGGGTCGAGCAGTACTTC.

This chain joins TRBV13 and TRBJ1-2; 7 positions agree with TRBD1. Per germline, CDR1 PRHDT and CDR2 FYEKMQ (reference sequence). The V and J ends lost 5 bases and 7 bases, in that order; junction bases with no gene match: 13. This CDR3 spans 15 amino acids. As DNA, the CDR3 is TGTGCCAGCAGCCTTACTACAGGGGCTGGGCTTGGCTACACCTTC. Translated, it gives CASSLTTGAGLGYTF. The whole variable domain, filled in from reference TRBV13 and TRBJ1-2, reads AAGVIQSPRHLIKEKRETATLKCYPIPRHDTVYWYQQGPGQDPQFLISFYEKMQSDKGSIPDRFSAQQFSDYHSELNMSSLELGDSALYFCASSLTTGAGLGYTFGSGTRLTVV.